What follows are 21 T cell receptor beta chains derived from one specimen sequenced in a study of blood T cell repertoires in COVID-19 (dated by TCRdb to 2018 to 2021). Library creation used the immunoSEQ multiplex PCR assay. TCRdb mirrors the immuneACCESS table, restricted to in-frame sequences. Some clones are absent from its copies; in checked studies, under half trace to an unresolved V gene, and the reason for the others is unknown. The sample yields fewer than 300,000 clones; approximately 91% were counted once. The ten largest account for 2.5% to 3% of the sample. The specimen sequenced was peripheral blood. The receptor source for this set is a person aged 18-29 years with COVID-19, enrolled during active disease.

This rearrangement joins TRBV28 to TRBJ2-7; a possible D gene is TRBD1 (5 bases). The germline V gene encodes CDR1 MDHEN and CDR2 SYDVKM. The ends were cut back, 3 bases at V and 0 bases at J, with 9 bases in the middle. The CDR3 totals 14 residues. CDR3 loop: CASSFAGFSYEQYF. In nucleotides, the CDR3 is TGTGCCAGCAGTTTCGCAGGGTTCTCCTACGAGCAGTACTTC. Variable domain in full (rest from reference TRBV28 and TRBJ2-7): DVKVTQSSRYLVKRTGEKVFLECVQDMDHENMFWYRQDPGLGLRLIYFSYDVKMKEKGDIPEGYSVSREKKERFSLILESASTNQTSMYLCASSFAGFSYEQYFGPGTRLTVT.

The chain links TRBV6-6 to TRBJ2-2; perhaps TRBD1 as D (5 bases). Germline loops: CDR1 MNHNY, CDR2 SVGAGI (reference sequence). The CDR3 spans 12 residues. V lost 5 bases to trimming and J lost 7 bases, with 8 bases between them. CDR3 residues: CASSAGNGELFF. As DNA, the CDR3 is TGTGCCAGCAGTGCAGGGAACGGGGAGCTGTTTTTT.

The chain recombines TRBV19 with TRBJ1-1; 12 bases agree with TRBD1. Germline trimming cut 4 bases from V and 10 bases from J; bases unmatched to any gene: 4. This CDR3 comprises 13 residues. CDR1 is LNHDA and CDR2 is SQIVND in the germline V gene (reference sequence). This CDR3 is CASSTGTGGTAFF. The CDR3 DNA reads as TGTGCCAGTAGTACCGGGACAGGGGGCACAGCTTTCTTT.

The V and J genes are TRBV6-5 and TRBJ1-1; perhaps TRBD1 as D (6 bases). CDR1 is MNHEY, CDR2 SVGAGI, per germline. CDR3 length: 13 residues. V was trimmed by 8 bases and J by 1 base, leaving 11 bases between them. CDR3 nucleotides: TGTGCCAGCGTGGAACAGGGGAACACTGAAGCTTTCTTT. Translation: CASVEQGNTEAFF.

The chain recombines TRBV7-8 with TRBJ1-1; weak D call: TRBD1 (6 bases). The CDR3 is 15 amino acids. Germline values: CDR1 SGHVS, CDR2 FQNEAQ. V was trimmed by 2 bases and J by 1 base, leaving 11 bases between them. This CDR3 reads CASSLLAGANTEAFF. The CDR3 DNA sequence: TGTGCCAGCAGCTTACTGGCGGGGGCGAACACTGAAGCTTTCTTT.

This clone was detected only once. The chain has TRBV29-1 and TRBJ2-3, with D possibly matching TRBD1 (6 bases). The V and J ends lost 2 bases and 0 bases respectively, with 12 bases between them. CDR1 is SQVTM, CDR2 ANQGSEA, per germline. The CDR3 runs 15 residues. The CDR3 region has the DNA TGCAGCGTTGAAAGGGGGTCCTCTAGCACAGATACGCAGTATTTT. It yields the protein CSVERGSSSTDTQYF.

J is TRBJ2-5 and V is TRBV3-1 (or the pseudogene TRBV3-2), with D tentatively TRBD2 (5 bases). V was shortened by 4 bases and J by 0 bases, with 9 bases between the two germline ends. From germline, CDR1 is LGHDT and CDR2 YNNKEL (reference sequence). The CDR3 spans 14 residues. The CDR3 nucleotides are TGTGCCAGCAGCCCCTCCGGGGACCAAGAGACCCAGTACTTC. Residues: CASSPSGDQETQYF.

The chain couples TRBV7-2 to TRBJ2-3, with D unclear. CDR3 length: 12 residues. Between the trimmed V and J ends, which lost 5 bases and 8 bases, there was a span of 11 bases. Germline V lookup: CDR1 SGHTA, CDR2 FQGNSA. The CDR3 reads CASSPYLATQYF. Here the CDR3 DNA reads TGTGCCAGCAGCCCCTACTTAGCTACGCAGTATTTT.

The chain has TRBV27 and TRBJ1-2, with 11 bases fitting TRBD1. This CDR3 contains 14 residues. Germline CDR1 reads MNHEY; CDR2 reads SMNVEV (reference sequence). The V gene end was trimmed by 6 bases and the J gene end by 5 bases; junction bases not matched to a gene: 5. The CDR3 nucleotides read TGTGCCAGCAGCTGGGACAGGGGGACATATGGCTACACCTTC. It codes for CASSWDRGTYGYTF.

The J gene is TRBJ2-1, the V gene TRBV4-1, with 8 bases aligning to TRBD2. CDR1 is MGHRA and CDR2 is YSYEKL in the germline V gene. The V gene end was trimmed by 4 bases and the J gene end by 12 bases; junction bases not matched to a gene: 20. The length of the CDR3 is 17 residues. DNA for the CDR3: TGCGCCAGCAGCCCTCCTCCGGGACTAGAAGCCCCGTTTGCGCAGTTCTTC. It codes for CASSPPPGLEAPFAQFF.

J is TRBJ2-4 and V is TRBV5-1, with D possibly matching TRBD1 (5 bases). The CDR3 length is 15 residues. Germline V CDR1 and CDR2: SGHRS, YFSETQ. V lost 4 bases to trimming and J lost 4 bases, with 15 bases between them. CDR3 in amino acids: CASSGTTGTKNIQYF. In DNA form, the CDR3 reads TGCGCCAGCAGCGGAACAACAGGCACAAAAAACATTCAGTACTTC.

This chain uses TRBV4-1 with TRBJ2-6; weak D call: TRBD1 (5 bases). V lost 1 base and J 4 bases, leaving 11 bases between the germline ends. Germline assignment: CDR1 MGHRA and CDR2 YSYEKL. There are 16 residues in the CDR3. This CDR3 is CASSQVMGPGANVLTF. The CDR3 coding sequence is TGCGCCAGCAGCCAAGTTATGGGGCCAGGGGCCAACGTCCTGACTTTC.

The CDR3 bases are TGCGCCAGCAGCTTGGCAGTGGACACCTACACCGGGGAGCTGTTTTTT. Its protein product is CASSLAVDTYTGELFF. The chain uses TRBV5-1 and TRBJ2-2, with D perhaps TRBD1 (5 bases). This CDR3 contains 16 residues. With 0 bases removed from V and 3 bases from J, the gap between germline ends came to 12 bases. Germline V gene lookup returns CDR1 SGHRS and CDR2 YFSETQ. The full variable domain, its missing parts supplied by reference TRBV5-1 and TRBJ2-2, is KAGVTQTPRYLIKTRGQQVTLSCSPISGHRSVSWYQQTPGQGLQFLFEYFSETQRNKGNFPGRFSGRQFSNSRSEMNVSTLELGDSALYLCASSLAVDTYTGELFFGEGSRLTVL.

The sample holds one count of this clone. The chain has TRBV24-1 and TRBJ2-1; 12 bases match TRBD1. The CDR3 consists of 17 residues. Trimming removed 4 bases from V and 7 bases from J; junction bases left unmatched: 10. Germline CDR1 and CDR2: KGHDR and SFDVKD. CDR3 sequence (DNA): TGTGCCACCAGTGACCCGGGGGGACAGGGGGCGTTGAATGAGCAGTTCTTC. It translates to CATSDPGGQGALNEQFF.

This clone was seen a single time. This chain connects TRBV18 to TRBJ2-6, with 10 positions matching TRBD1. V lost 0 bases to trimming and J lost 0 bases; unmatched junction nucleotides: 5. CDR3 length: 19 amino acids. The germline CDR1 and CDR2 sequences are KGHSH and LQKENI. CDR3 nucleotides: TGTGCCAGCTCACCACCAGGCGGGGACAGGGGCTCTGGGGCCAACGTCCTGACTTTC. Translated: CASSPPGGDRGSGANVLTF.

This clone is a singleton in its sample. The V and J genes are TRBV7-8 and TRBJ2-4; 8 bases line up with TRBD2. V gave up 3 bases and J gave up 0 bases; unmatched junction bases: 7. Per germline, CDR1 SGHVS and CDR2 FQNEAQ. CDR3 length: 17 amino acids. The CDR3 region has the DNA TGTGCCAGCAGCTTTGCGGGACGGGGGGGAGCCAAAAACATTCAGTACTTC. Protein: CASSFAGRGGAKNIQYF. Complete variable domain (other parts from reference TRBV7-8 and TRBJ2-4): GAGVSQSPRYKVAKRGQDVALRCDPISGHVSLFWYQQALGQGPEFLTYFQNEAQLDKSGLPSDRFFAERPEGSVSTLKIQRTQQEDSAVYLCASSFAGRGGAKNIQYFGAGTRLSVL.

The rearrangement uses TRBV10-3 and TRBJ1-3; D remains unclear. From germline, CDR1 is ENHRY and CDR2 SYGVKD. Trimming took off 0 bases at V and 12 bases at J, with 9 bases between the two ends. The CDR3 is 12 amino acids. The DNA for the CDR3 is TGTGCCATCAGTGAGTCTGAGCGGCTCATATATTTT. Translation gives CAISESERLIYF.

The rearrangement joins TRBV5-1 to TRBJ2-7; 10 bases line up with TRBD2. This CDR3 region has 15 residues. Germline CDR1 reads SGHRS; CDR2 reads YFSETQ. The V segment lost 0 bases and the J segment 2 bases; nucleotides outside the gene matches: 2. DNA for the CDR3: TGCGCCAGCAGCTTGGGAGCGGGAGGGGCCTACGAGCAGTACTTC. Translated, it gives CASSLGAGGAYEQYF.

The rearrangement uses TRBV5-1 and TRBJ2-7; 7 bases align to TRBD1. V lost 0 bases and J lost 3; bases outside the gene matches: 6. CDR1 and CDR2 from the germline V gene are SGHRS and YFSETQ. This CDR3 spans 15 amino acids. The CDR3 region has the DNA TGCGCCAGCAGCTTGGATACAGGGGTTATCTACGAGCAGTACTTC. As protein: CASSLDTGVIYEQYF.

The gene calls are TRBV29-1 and TRBJ1-1; TRBD1 matches 10 bases. Losses at the gene ends were 8 bases for V and 3 bases for J; bases not matched to a gene: 6. The CDR3 is 13 residues long. Germline CDR1 SQVTM, CDR2 ANQGSEA. DNA for the CDR3: TGCAGCACGACAGGGGGCGCGGACACTGAAGCTTTCTTT. This translates into CSTTGGADTEAFF.

The rearrangement links TRBV18 to TRBJ1-1; weak D call: TRBD1 (5 bases). V was cut by 4 bases and J by 3 bases, with 12 bases left in between. CDR1 KGHSH and CDR2 LQKENI come from the germline V gene. The CDR3 sequence is 14 residues long. CDR3 amino acids: CASSRSQGYTEAFF. The CDR3 nucleotides are TGTGCCAGCTCACGGTCGCAGGGATACACTGAAGCTTTCTTT.